These T cell receptor beta chains were read from a single sample in a study of cytomegalovirus exposure and HLA in healthy donors. The method was immunoSEQ multiplex PCR; TCRdb's version includes in-frame clones alone and lacks a portion of them. The table includes 150,000 to 200,000 clones, roughly four fifths detected once. Sequenced input: PBMCs. The receptors shown here come from a middle-aged man in good health and CMV-seropositive. The CDR3 runs from the conserved cysteine through the conserved F or W. D genes are given only for firm matches. Size values are once, few and many counts, or a class for expanded clones, and some rows have none.

V	D	size	J	DNA	CDR3
TRBV9	-	-	TRBJ2-1	TGTGCCAGCAGCGTCCGGGACATCTCCTACAATGAGCAGTTCTTC	CASSVRDISYNEQFF
TRBV7-2	-	-	TRBJ2-7	TGTGCCAGCAGCCCCTATATAACCTACGAGCAGTACTTC	CASSPYITYEQYF
TRBV7-7	-	-	TRBJ2-2	TGTGCTAGCAGCTTAGATCCAGGGGCCGGGGAGCTGTTTTTT	CASSLDPGAGELFF
TRBV9	TRBD1	-	TRBJ1-2	TGTGCCAGCAGCGTAGGACAGGGCGCCTATGGCTACACCTTC	CASSVGQGAYGYTF
TRBV20-1	-	once	TRBJ2-5	TGCAGTGCTTCCTATCAAGAGACCCAGTACTTC	CSASYQETQYF
TRBV6-1	-	few	TRBJ2-1	TGTGCCAGCAGTGTTCAGTCTCAATACAATGAGCAGTTCTTC	CASSVQSQYNEQFF
TRBV6-5	-	once	TRBJ2-3	TGTGCCAGCAGGGGGTGGGGGGGGCTATCAGATACGCAGTATTTT	CASRGWGGLSDTQYF
TRBV5-4	TRBD1	-	TRBJ2-5	TGTGCCAGCAGCTCACGGGACAGGGGGCTGGGGGAGACCCAGTACTTC	CASSSRDRGLGETQYF
TRBV5-4	-	-	TRBJ2-7	TGTGCCAGCAGCAACAGGGACGGAGCCTACGAGCAGTACTTC	CASSNRDGAYEQYF
TRBV29-1	TRBD1	few	TRBJ1-3	TGCAGCGTCTCCGGGACAGCCTCTGGAAACACCATATATTTT	CSVSGTASGNTIYF
TRBV2	-	-	TRBJ1-4	TGTGCCAGCACCGAAAATAATGAGCTAGGTGAAAAACTGTTTTTT	CASTENNELGEKLFF
TRBV6-5	-	-	TRBJ2-2	TGTGCCAGCAGTTACTCGCCCGCACTGAACACCGGGGAGCTGTTTTTT	CASSYSPALNTGELFF
TRBV11-2	TRBD1	-	TRBJ2-5	TGTGCCAGCAGCTTAGGGGACAGGGCGGTCCAAGAGACCCAGTACTTC	CASSLGDRAVQETQYF
TRBV6-5	-	-	TRBJ1-3	TGTGCCAGCAGTTACTCCCGGGGAAACACCATATATTTT	CASSYSRGNTIYF
TRBV6-5	-	once	TRBJ2-1	TGTGCCAGCAGTTACCTGGGGGGTAGCTCCTACAATGAGCAGTTCTTC	CASSYLGGSSYNEQFF
TRBV7-2	TRBD2	-	TRBJ2-1	TGTGCCAGCAGCGCCCGGGACTACTACAATGAGCAGTTCTTC	CASSARDYYNEQFF
TRBV7-9	-	-	TRBJ1-1	TGTTCCAGCAGCTTTTTTGCAGGGGTGATGGCTGAAGCTTTCTTT	CSSSFFAGVMAEAFF